A few counts support the clone carrying this T cell receptor (beta chain). The target antigen is unknown. This sample was taken from a study of identical twins. Healthy Caucasians supplied all donations. Study-wide points: Some out-of-frame alpha sequences were shared by twins, and these showed excess low generation probability.

A universal primer site was created by template switching, with the cDNA bearing unique molecular identifiers. TCRdb processed the 5' RACE reads anew with MiXCR; each CDR3 protein has one entry. The sample yields roughly 700,000 distinct CDR3 sequences, roughly 8% seen once. Looked up from germline, CDR1 is SQVTM and CDR2 is ANQGSEA. Trimming stripped 6 bases from V and 4 bases from J, with 12 bases between. This CDR3 region has 12 residues. The sample was also reused in another study, on yellow fever vaccine responses in identical twins. That publication notes: Twins reportedly had a vaccine T cell response that seemed partly convergent, partly personalized.

The J gene is TRBJ2-5, the V gene TRBV29-1; perhaps TRBD1 as D (5 bases). This clonotype was obtained from a young woman in good health. Input material: PBMCs. This CDR3 reads CSVPWGGETQYF. CDR3 coding DNA: TGCAGCGTCCCTTGGGGCGGAGAGACCCAGTACTTC. Variable domain in full (rest from reference TRBV29-1 and TRBJ2-5): SAVISQKPSRDICQRGTSLTIQCQVDSQVTMMFWYRQQPGQSLTLIATANQGSEATYESGFVIDKFPISRPNLTFSTLTVSNMSPEDSSIYLCSVPWGGETQYFGPGTRLLVL.